This T cell receptor (beta chain) came from a study of patients and donors after allogeneic stem cell transplantation. The CDR3 consists of 17 residues. V lost 1 base and J lost 1, with 16 bases in between. This clonotype was seen more than once but under ten times. TCRdb passed the RT-PCR reads through MiXCR, listing each CDR3 protein once. The table includes approximately 200,000 distinct CDR3 sequences, more than 35% detected once. The sequenced material came from blood, either unsorted or a sorted T cell fraction (not recorded which). The TCR was taken from a human donor who was either an allogeneic HSCT recipient or a stem cell or donor lymphocyte infusion donor (not recorded which). It is not recorded whose cells these are; they may come from a transplant donor. This chain links TRBV12-3 or TRBV12-4 with TRBJ1-1; D is unclear. CDR3 sequence reads: CASSLGGGISSNTEAFF. The CDR3 region has the DNA TGTGCCAGCAGTTTAGGGGGAGGGATTTCCTCGAACACTGAAGCTTTCTTT.